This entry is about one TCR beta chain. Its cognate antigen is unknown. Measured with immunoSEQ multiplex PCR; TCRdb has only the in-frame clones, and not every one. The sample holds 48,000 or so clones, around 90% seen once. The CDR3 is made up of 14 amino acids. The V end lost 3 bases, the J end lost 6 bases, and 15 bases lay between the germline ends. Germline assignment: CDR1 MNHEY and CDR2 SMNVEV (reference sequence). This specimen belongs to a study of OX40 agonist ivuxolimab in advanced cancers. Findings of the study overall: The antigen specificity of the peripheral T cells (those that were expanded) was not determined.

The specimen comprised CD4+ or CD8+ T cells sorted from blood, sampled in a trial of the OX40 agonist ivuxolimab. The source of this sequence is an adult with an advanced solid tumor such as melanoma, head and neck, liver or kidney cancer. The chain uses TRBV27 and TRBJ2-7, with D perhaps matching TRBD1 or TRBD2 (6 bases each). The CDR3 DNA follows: TGTGCCAGCAGTTTGATCGGGGGCCAAAGCGAGCAGTACTTC. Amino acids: CASSLIGGQSEQYF.